This entry features one T cell receptor beta chain sequence. The data belong to a study of T-cell reconstitution after alpha-beta-depleted transplantation in children. CDR1 and CDR2 (germline): SGHVS, FNYEAQ. Trimming removed 6 bases from V and 6 bases from J; junction bases left unmatched: 24. This CDR3 has 20 amino acids. For TCRbeta, the library was prepared with unique molecular identifiers. TCRdb called the PCR reads again in MiXCR, with one record for every CDR3 protein. Of approximately 510,000 distinct CDR3 sequences in the sample, 15% to 20% are singletons; the top ten hold 2.5% to 3.5%. The V gene is TRBV7-6, the J gene TRBJ2-1; 9 nucleotides line up with TRBD2. The receptor was derived from a human donor who donated a stem cell graft to a child with acute lymphoblastic leukemia. The material was PBMCs from the stem cell graft donor, obtained from the stem cell graft. The CDR3 sequence is CASSYPPVWREGLELNEQFF. CDR3 nucleotides: TGTGCCAGCAGTTATCCCCCCGTTTGGCGGGAGGGCCTGGAGCTCAATGAGCAGTTCTTC. The whole variable domain, remainder taken from reference TRBV7-6 and TRBJ2-1, is GAGVSQSPRYKVTKRGQDVALRCDPISGHVSLYWYRQALGQGPEFLTYFNYEAQQDKSGLPNDRFSAERPEGSISTLTIQRTEQRDSAMYRCASSYPPVWREGLELNEQFFGPGTRLTVL.